This TCR beta chain comes out of a study of OX40 agonist ivuxolimab in advanced cancers. Study at large: The patients got ivuxolimab, which is an agonistic anti-OX40 (CD134) antibody.

The CDR3 covers 14 residues. The germline V gene encodes CDR1 SGDLS and CDR2 YYNGEE. V was shortened by 0 bases and J by 8 bases, with 14 bases between the two germline ends. TCRdb's table, derived via immunoSEQ multiplex PCR, lists solely in-frame clones and lacks some. The sample comprises 70,000 to 90,000 clones, 89% of which are singletons, and over 9.5% rests with the top ten. Blood samples were obtained at baseline, cycle 4 day 1, and cycle 7 day 1. The sequences come from CD4+ or CD8+ T cells sorted from blood, collected in a trial of the OX40 agonist ivuxolimab. This sequence originates from an adult with an advanced solid tumor such as melanoma, head and neck, liver or kidney cancer. The genes are TRBV9 and TRBJ1-1; D remains unclear. CDR3 DNA sequence: TGTGCCAGCAGCGTAGGTGTCACGCAGGTCGAAGCTTTCTTT. Translating it yields CASSVGVTQVEAFF.